This T cell receptor (beta chain) was documented in a study of blood T cell repertoires in COVID-19. This CDR3 comprises 14 residues. V was pared by 7 bases and J by 4 bases, with 6 bases of the junction left unmatched. Germline V gene sequence: CDR1 MDHEN, CDR2 SYDVKM. The assay was immunoSEQ multiplex PCR, and TCRdb's table has in-frame clones only and misses some. Here the sample spans 250,000 to 350,000 clones, approximately 85% being singletons. Sequencing input: peripheral blood. This TCR came from a woman in her forties or fifties with acute or convalescent COVID-19. The chain is built from TRBV28 and TRBJ1-5; 8 bases fit TRBD1. CDR3 DNA: TGTGCCAGCATCACAGGGGGTAGGAATCAGCCCCAGCATTTT. Its translation is CASITGGRNQPQHF.